This TCR beta chain derives from a study of T cells in tumors after PD-1 blockade. On the study more broadly: Patients had no prior checkpoint blockade, systemic immunosuppressants, or anti-cancer therapy within 4 weeks. Some patients also took daily vismodegib 150 mg during anti-PD-1 treatment. Mean per blood sample: 90,000 to 120,000 templates (about 24,000-260,000), approximately 37,000 unique clonotypes.

This clone was found a few times. The antigen remains unidentified. Data came from immunoSEQ multiplex PCR; TCRdb stores just in-frame clones and leaves some out. The table records more than 50,000 clones, 74% of them present only once. Between the trimmed V and J ends, which lost 7 bases and 9 bases, there was a span of 11 bases. The CDR3 extends over 11 amino acids. Findings of the study overall: Peripheral recruitment is suggested, as some novel exhausted tumor clones were in pre-treatment blood.

The sample consisted of PBMCs, taken after anti-PD-1 treatment. The source of this sequence is a human donor with basal cell carcinoma. This sequence joins TRBV12-3 or TRBV12-4 and TRBJ2-3; D remains ambiguous. This chain's CDR3 is CASTRVGTQYF. The CDR3 bases are TGTGCCAGCACCCGGGTGGGGACGCAGTATTTT.